This is a list of T cell receptor beta chains from one sample in a study of CD8 T cells in Susac syndrome. TCRdb reprocessed the immunoSEQ multiplex PCR reads with MiXCR, giving one entry per CDR3 protein. The data contain approximately 210,000 distinct CDR3 sequences, about 95% of them singletons. Source material: CD4+ T cells from PBMCs. Receptors were obtained from a human donor with multiple sclerosis. CDR3s include the opening cysteine and the closing phenylalanine or tryptophan. The order of the fields is V gene, D gene, J gene, clone size, CDR3 DNA, CDR3 protein. A D gene is named only where the DNA matches it firmly. Only part of the rows carry a size: once, few, many, or a class if the clone is expanded.

V gene: TRBV5-1; D gene: TRBD1; J gene: TRBJ2-7; clone size: NA; CDR3 DNA: TGCGCCAGCAGCTTGGGGGACAGGTACGAGCAGTACTTC; CDR3 protein: CASSLGDRYEQYF
V gene: TRBV12-3/TRBV12-4; D gene: NA; J gene: TRBJ2-1; clone size: NA; CDR3 DNA: TGTGCCAGCAGTGGGAGTCCTCGCAATGAGCAGTTCTTC; CDR3 protein: CASSGSPRNEQFF
V gene: TRBV18; D gene: NA; J gene: TRBJ2-3; clone size: once; CDR3 DNA: TGTGCCAGCTCACCTGTTGGTACGCAGTATTTT; CDR3 protein: CASSPVGTQYF
V gene: TRBV4-2; D gene: NA; J gene: TRBJ2-7; clone size: NA; CDR3 DNA: TGTGCCAGCAGCCAGTTGGAGGCAGGCTCCTACGAGCAGTACTTC; CDR3 protein: CASSQLEAGSYEQYF
V gene: TRBV12-3/TRBV12-4; D gene: NA; J gene: TRBJ1-5; clone size: NA; CDR3 DNA: TGTGCCAGCAGTCTCACTAACCCCGGGACCGCCGTTCAGCCCCAGCATTTT; CDR3 protein: CASSLTNPGTAVQPQHF
V gene: TRBV29-1; D gene: NA; J gene: TRBJ2-7; clone size: NA; CDR3 DNA: TGCAGCGTTGCCCAGGGCTACGAGCAGTACTTC; CDR3 protein: CSVAQGYEQYF
V gene: TRBV12-3/TRBV12-4; D gene: NA; J gene: TRBJ2-7; clone size: NA; CDR3 DNA: TGTGCCAGCAGTTCCACCACTACGTACGAGCAGTACTTC; CDR3 protein: CASSSTTTYEQYF
V gene: TRBV30; D gene: NA; J gene: TRBJ1-1; clone size: NA; CDR3 DNA: TGTGCCTGGAGTGTTACGAAGGGGAACACTGAAGCTTTCTTT; CDR3 protein: CAWSVTKGNTEAFF
V gene: TRBV15; D gene: NA; J gene: TRBJ1-1; clone size: NA; CDR3 DNA: TGTGCCACCAGCAGAGATTTAATTGACACTGAAGCTTTCTTT; CDR3 protein: CATSRDLIDTEAFF
V gene: TRBV5-6; D gene: NA; J gene: TRBJ1-6; clone size: NA; CDR3 DNA: TGTGCCAGCAGCATGGGGGAAAGGAGTTCACCCCTCCACTTT; CDR3 protein: CASSMGERSSPLHF
V gene: TRBV3-1; D gene: NA; J gene: TRBJ2-7; clone size: NA; CDR3 DNA: TGTGCCAGCAGCCCGACTCCGGGACTCCTTTCCTACGAGCAGTACTTC; CDR3 protein: CASSPTPGLLSYEQYF
V gene: TRBV20-1; D gene: TRBD2; J gene: TRBJ2-7; clone size: NA; CDR3 DNA: TGCAGTAGCGGGAGGGGGTACGAGCAGTACTTC; CDR3 protein: CSSGRGYEQYF
V gene: TRBV6-6; D gene: NA; J gene: TRBJ1-5; clone size: NA; CDR3 DNA: TGTGCCAGCGGGACCCCCAGCAATCAGCCCCAGCATTTT; CDR3 protein: CASGTPSNQPQHF
V gene: TRBV20-1; D gene: NA; J gene: TRBJ1-4; clone size: NA; CDR3 DNA: TGCAGTGCTGCCACAGGACCAACTAATGAAAAACTGTTTTTT; CDR3 protein: CSAATGPTNEKLFF
V gene: TRBV12-3/TRBV12-4; D gene: TRBD2; J gene: TRBJ2-1; clone size: NA; CDR3 DNA: TGTGCCAGCGCCCTGAGCGGGAGACCGGAGAATGAGCAGTTCTTC; CDR3 protein: CASALSGRPENEQFF
V gene: TRBV12-3/TRBV12-4; D gene: NA; J gene: TRBJ1-5; clone size: NA; CDR3 DNA: TGTGCCAGCAGTTTAGATGGGGGTCAGCCCCAGCATTTT; CDR3 protein: CASSLDGGQPQHF
V gene: TRBV28; D gene: NA; J gene: TRBJ1-4; clone size: NA; CDR3 DNA: TGTGCCAGCAGTTCTGGGTCTAATGAAAAACTGTTTTTT; CDR3 protein: CASSSGSNEKLFF
V gene: TRBV28; D gene: NA; J gene: TRBJ2-1; clone size: NA; CDR3 DNA: TGTGCCAGCAGTGCTCGCATCTCCTACAATGAGCAGTTCTTC; CDR3 protein: CASSARISYNEQFF
V gene: TRBV27; D gene: TRBD2; J gene: TRBJ2-7; clone size: few; CDR3 DNA: TGTGCCAGCAGTTTGGCGGGACTAGGCGGGCACGAGCAGTACTTC; CDR3 protein: CASSLAGLGGHEQYF
V gene: TRBV9; D gene: NA; J gene: TRBJ2-1; clone size: once; CDR3 DNA: TGTGCCAGCAGCGTCCAACCCCTCAATGAGCAGTTCTTC; CDR3 protein: CASSVQPLNEQFF
V gene: TRBV7-9; D gene: TRBD2; J gene: TRBJ2-1; clone size: NA; CDR3 DNA: TGTGCCAGCACCTCAGGGACTAGCGGGAGATCCTACAATGAGCAGTTCTTC; CDR3 protein: CASTSGTSGRSYNEQFF
V gene: TRBV2; D gene: TRBD1; J gene: TRBJ2-3; clone size: NA; CDR3 DNA: TGTGCCAGCAGTAAACCGGGACAGGGGACTAGAGATACGCAGTATTTT; CDR3 protein: CASSKPGQGTRDTQYF
V gene: TRBV20-1; D gene: NA; J gene: TRBJ2-5; clone size: NA; CDR3 DNA: TGCAGTGCTCCTCCAAGCCACTATCCGGGGGAGACCCAGTACTTC; CDR3 protein: CSAPPSHYPGETQYF
V gene: TRBV20-1; D gene: NA; J gene: TRBJ1-5; clone size: NA; CDR3 DNA: TGCAGTGGGAGAGGGTCGGGCAATCAGCCCCAGCATTTT; CDR3 protein: CSGRGSGNQPQHF
V gene: TRBV15; D gene: NA; J gene: TRBJ2-1; clone size: NA; CDR3 DNA: TGTGCCACCAGCCTCCCGCCAACTGGCCATGAGCAGTTCTTC; CDR3 protein: CATSLPPTGHEQFF
V gene: TRBV30; D gene: NA; J gene: TRBJ2-7; clone size: NA; CDR3 DNA: TGTGCCTGGAGCACCGACTATTCCCACGAGCAGTACTTC; CDR3 protein: CAWSTDYSHEQYF
V gene: TRBV4-2; D gene: TRBD1; J gene: TRBJ2-1; clone size: NA; CDR3 DNA: TGTGCCAGCAGCCAAGGCGCCGGGACAGGGCACAATGAGCAGTTCTTC; CDR3 protein: CASSQGAGTGHNEQFF
V gene: TRBV20-1; D gene: TRBD2; J gene: TRBJ2-4; clone size: NA; CDR3 DNA: TGCAGTGCTAGATCGGGACTAGCTTCGAACATTCAGTACTTC; CDR3 protein: CSARSGLASNIQYF
V gene: TRBV5-4; D gene: TRBD1; J gene: TRBJ2-1; clone size: NA; CDR3 DNA: TGTGCCAGCAGCTTGGGACACAGGGGGCCGCAGTTCTTC; CDR3 protein: CASSLGHRGPQFF
V gene: TRBV20-1; D gene: TRBD2; J gene: TRBJ2-1; clone size: NA; CDR3 DNA: TGCAGTGCCCGGACTCTAGCGGGGGTAGACAATGAGCAGTTCTTC; CDR3 protein: CSARTLAGVDNEQFF
V gene: TRBV5-4; D gene: TRBD2; J gene: TRBJ2-5; clone size: NA; CDR3 DNA: TGTGCCAGCAGCCCTCCGGGCGGGGGACAAGAGACCCAGTACTTC; CDR3 protein: CASSPPGGGQETQYF